This T cell receptor beta chain was sequenced in a study of blood T cell repertoires in COVID-19. Per the authors' pipeline: Amplified reference gene primers provided the basis for estimating nucleated cell counts. Sequencing was performed with immunoSEQ multiplex PCR; in TCRdb, only in-frame clones are kept and a portion is missing. V and J calls and clone size are given by that table; D and trimming were obtained from the DNA. The sample comprises about 380,000 clones, more than 75% of which are singletons, and more than 1% rests with the top ten. This study enrolled people aged roughly 18 to 89 from 24 US geographic areas. Clinical histories supplied by participants themselves formed the basis of cohort assignment. J lost 0 bases, V lost 4 bases, and 6 bases had no gene match. Germline values: CDR1 LNHDA, CDR2 SQIVND (reference sequence). The CDR3 sequence is 16 residues long. This clone has only one observation.

The chain is built from TRBV19 and TRBJ1-5, with 7 bases aligning to TRBD1. This TCR came from a young woman who had recovered from COVID-19. Sample: PBMCs or T cells enriched from blood (not recorded which). In DNA, the CDR3 is TGTGCCAGTAGTAACAGACAGGGTAATAGCAATCAGCCCCAGCATTTT. It encodes CASSNRQGNSNQPQHF.